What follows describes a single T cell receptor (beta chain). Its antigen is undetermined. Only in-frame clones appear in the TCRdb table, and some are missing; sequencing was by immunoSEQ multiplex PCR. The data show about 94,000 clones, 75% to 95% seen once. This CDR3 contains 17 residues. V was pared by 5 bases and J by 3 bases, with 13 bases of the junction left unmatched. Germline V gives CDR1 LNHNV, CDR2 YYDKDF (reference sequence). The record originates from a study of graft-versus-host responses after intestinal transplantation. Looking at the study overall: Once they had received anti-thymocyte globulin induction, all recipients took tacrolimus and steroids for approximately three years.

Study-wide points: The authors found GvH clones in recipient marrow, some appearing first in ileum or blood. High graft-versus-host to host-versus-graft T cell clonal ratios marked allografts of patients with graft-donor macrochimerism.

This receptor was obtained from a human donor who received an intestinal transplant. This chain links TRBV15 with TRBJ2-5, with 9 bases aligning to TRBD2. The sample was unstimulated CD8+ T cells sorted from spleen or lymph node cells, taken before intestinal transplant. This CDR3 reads CATSQDYRSGGEETQYF. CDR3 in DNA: TGTGCCACCAGCCAGGATTACCGTAGCGGGGGAGAAGAGACCCAGTACTTC. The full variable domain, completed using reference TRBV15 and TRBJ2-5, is DAMVIQNPRYQVTQFGKPVTLSCSQTLNHNVMYWYQQKSSQAPKLLFHYYDKDFNNEADTPDNFQSRRPNTSFCFLDIRSPGLGDTAMYLCATSQDYRSGGEETQYFGPGTRLLVL.